The clone carrying this T cell receptor (beta chain) was picked up one time. RNA in amounts of roughly 0.5 to 1 ug was reverse transcribed with random hexamers. Via MiXCR, TCRdb re-called the immunoSEQ multiplex PCR reads, giving one row per CDR3 protein. The profile covers 150,000 to 200,000 distinct CDR3 sequences, with about 95% appearing a single time and around 0.14% taken by the ten largest. Germline CDR1 and CDR2: DFQATT and SNEGSKA (reference sequence). The CDR3 runs 14 residues. J lost 0 bases, V lost 7 bases, and 4 bases had no gene match. The data were taken from a study of CD8 T cells in Susac syndrome.

Input material: CD4+ T cells from PBMCs. The chain couples TRBV20-1 to TRBJ2-3; 10 bases are shared with TRBD1. This TCR derives from a human donor in good health. CDR3 amino acids: CSGSGQGSTDTQYF. In DNA form, the CDR3 reads TGCAGTGGCTCGGGACAGGGGAGCACAGATACGCAGTATTTT.